These 22 T cell receptor beta chains were all obtained from the same sample, sequenced in a study of T-cell reconstitution after alpha-beta-depleted transplantation in children. Preparation of the TCRbeta library involved a method that used unique molecular identifiers. One entry per CDR3 protein results from TCRdb running MiXCR on the PCR reads. In the table there are a few hundred thousand distinct CDR3 sequences, about a tenth of which are singletons. The material sequenced was PBMCs from the stem cell graft donor, taken from the stem cell graft. The source is a human donor who donated a stem cell graft to a child with SCID.

This clonotype was counted ten times or more. The gene calls are TRBV2 and TRBJ2-7, with a weak D call TRBD2 (6 bases). CDR1 is SNHLY, CDR2 FYNNEI, per germline. V lost 2 bases and J lost 6, with 8 bases in between. The CDR3 consists of 12 residues. CDR3 amino acids: CASSELGGEQYF. The CDR3 nucleotides are TGTGCCAGCAGTGAATTGGGAGGCGAGCAGTACTTC.

The chain combines TRBV20-1 with TRBJ1-4, with 7 bases identical to TRBD1. J was trimmed by 4 bases and V by 3 bases; bases with no gene match: 8. Germline lookup yields CDR1 DFQATT and CDR2 SNEGSKA (reference sequence). This CDR3 spans 15 amino acids. The CDR3 DNA reads TGCAGTGCTAGGGACGGGACAGCACGTAATGAAAAACTGTTTTTT. This gives the protein CSARDGTARNEKLFF.

This clonotype has a handful of counts. V is TRBV29-1 and J is TRBJ2-4; D might be TRBD2 (5 bases). V lost 6 bases to trimming and J lost 7 bases, with 13 bases between them. This CDR3 spans 12 amino acids. Per germline, CDR1 SQVTM and CDR2 ANQGSEA. Here the CDR3 DNA reads TGCAGCGTCCTTGGGCGGAGGAACATTCAGTACTTC. Translating gives CSVLGRRNIQYF.

The V call is TRBV29-1, the J call TRBJ1-1; 9 bases fit TRBD1. The trim removed 4 bases at V and 12 bases at J, leaving 9 bases unmatched. The V gene's germline CDR1 is SQVTM and CDR2 ANQGSEA. This CDR3 region has 12 residues. The CDR3 nucleotides are TGCAGCGTTGTTAACGACAGGGGGAACTCTTTCTTT. This sequence encodes CSVVNDRGNSFF.

This clonotype was seen a handful of times. The chain carries TRBV19 and TRBJ1-2; D may be TRBD1 (5 bases). CDR1 is LNHDA, CDR2 SQIVND, per germline (reference sequence). V was shortened by 3 bases and J by 6 bases, with 17 bases between the two germline ends. CDR3 length: 15 amino acids. Written as DNA, the CDR3 is TGTGCCAGTAGTATTCGTGGGGACGGGCGCGATGGCTACACCTTC. It encodes CASSIRGDGRDGYTF. Full variable domain (rest looked up from reference TRBV19 and TRBJ1-2): DGGITQSPKYLFRKEGQNVTLSCEQNLNHDAMYWYRQDPGQGLRLIYYSQIVNDFQKGDIAEGYSVSREKKESFPLTVTSAQKNPTAFYLCASSIRGDGRDGYTFGSGTRLTVV.

The rearrangement links TRBV9 to TRBJ1-4; D is ambiguous. V shed 2 bases and J shed 7 bases, with 15 bases lying between them. Germline CDR1 reads SGDLS; CDR2 reads YYNGEE. The CDR3 covers 15 residues. The CDR3 loop is CASSVSDGPREKLFF. The CDR3, as DNA: TGTGCCAGCAGCGTCTCGGACGGCCCCCGTGAAAAACTGTTTTTT.

This clonotype was counted only a few times. CDR3 coding DNA: TGTGCCATCAGTGGACAGGCTGGCAATGAGCAGTTCTTC. This gives the protein CAISGQAGNEQFF. The chain links TRBV10-3 to TRBJ2-1, with a tentative D call TRBD1 (6 bases). Germline V gene data show CDR1 as ENHRY and CDR2 as SYGVKD. The germline V and J ends were trimmed by 4 bases and 6 bases, with 10 bases remaining between them. This CDR3 has 13 amino acids.

This clonotype was seen ten or more times. This rearrangement joins TRBV7-9 to TRBJ1-2; D is perhaps TRBD1 (5 bases). CDR3 size: 15 residues. Trimming stripped 2 bases from V and 4 bases from J, with 14 bases between. The germline V gene encodes CDR1 SEHNR and CDR2 FQNEAQ (reference sequence). This chain's CDR3 is CASSLFLEGSYGYTF. The DNA of the CDR3 is TGTGCCAGCAGCTTATTCCTAGAGGGGAGCTATGGCTACACCTTC.

This clonotype was found many times. The chain uses TRBV3-1 and TRBJ2-3; a possible D gene is TRBD2 (6 bases). The CDR3 has 13 residues. Germline assignment: CDR1 LGHDT and CDR2 YNNKEL (reference sequence). V dropped 1 base and J dropped 5 bases, with 7 bases sitting between them. CDR3 bases: TGTGCCAGCAGCCAAGCCGGGGGAGATACGCAGTATTTT. This sequence encodes CASSQAGGDTQYF.

This chain uses TRBV15 with TRBJ2-5; D remains unclear. Germline assignment: CDR1 LNHNV and CDR2 YYDKDF (reference sequence). The CDR3 covers 15 residues. V dropped 0 bases and J dropped 5 bases, with 13 bases sitting between them. CDR3 in amino acids: CATSRDPTPGETQYF. In DNA form, the CDR3 reads TGTGCCACCAGCAGAGATCCAACCCCCGGGGAGACCCAGTACTTC.

V gene TRBV3-1 combines with J gene TRBJ2-1; D gene uncertain. CDR1 and CDR2 (germline): LGHDT, YNNKEL (reference sequence). Trimming shortened V by 1 base and J by 8 bases, and 3 bases separated the two germline ends. CDR3 length: 11 amino acids. The CDR3 nucleotides are TGTGCCAGCAGCCAAGTCGATGAGCAGTTCTTC. Amino acid sequence: CASSQVDEQFF.

This clonotype came up a few times. V is TRBV4-1 and J is TRBJ2-7; possible D gene TRBD2, 6 bases. V was cut by 0 bases and J by 0 bases, with 15 bases left in between. Germline V lookup: CDR1 MGHRA, CDR2 YSYEKL. The CDR3 extends over 17 amino acids. CDR3 protein: CASSQDYAGRSSYEQYF. CDR3 coding DNA: TGCGCCAGCAGCCAAGATTATGCGGGACGGAGCTCCTACGAGCAGTACTTC.

This chain connects TRBV24-1 to TRBJ2-3, with D perhaps TRBD2 (5 bases). V gave up 3 bases and J gave up 1 base, with 19 bases separating them. CDR1 is KGHDR and CDR2 is SFDVKD in the germline V gene. The CDR3 contains 18 residues. The CDR3 is CATSDPKRTGVGTDTQYF. In nucleotides, the CDR3 is TGTGCCACCAGTGATCCCAAGCGGACTGGTGTTGGCACAGATACGCAGTATTTT.

The table lists this clonotype with many counts. CDR3 protein: CSANGGQGTYEQYF. The CDR3 DNA is TGCAGCGCCAATGGGGGCCAGGGGACCTACGAGCAGTACTTC. The chain has TRBV29-1 and TRBJ2-7; tentative D call: TRBD1 (6 bases). V was cut by 7 bases and J by 2 bases, with 18 bases left in between. CDR1 SQVTM and CDR2 ANQGSEA come from the germline V gene. This CDR3 is 14 amino acids long.

The chain employs TRBV12-3 or TRBV12-4 and TRBJ2-5, with D perhaps TRBD1 or TRBD2 (5 bases each). The CDR3 extends over 16 amino acids. V lost 1 base to trimming and J lost 1 base, with 13 bases between them. The CDR3 DNA sequence: TGTGCCAGCAGTTTAGAGGGGCTAGCATCCCAAGAGACCCAGTACTTC. The encoded protein is CASSLEGLASQETQYF.

This clonotype was detected only a few times. This chain uses TRBV6-1 with TRBJ1-5, with D perhaps matching TRBD1 (6 bases). Germline V gene data show CDR1 as MNHNS and CDR2 as SASEGT. V lost 6 bases and J 1 base, leaving 22 bases between the germline ends. CDR3 length: 18 amino acids. The CDR3 nucleotides are TGTGCCAGCAGCAAGGGACAAATGGGTGGGTACAGCAATCAGCCCCAGCATTTT. Amino acid sequence: CASSKGQMGGYSNQPQHF.

This clonotype was observed a handful of times. J is TRBJ2-3 and V is TRBV9, with 7 bases that match TRBD1. V dropped 0 bases and J dropped 2; count of bases not matched to a gene: 0. The CDR3 sequence is 14 residues long. Germline V lookup: CDR1 SGDLS, CDR2 YYNGEE. CDR3 coding DNA: TGTGCCAGCAGCGTAGAGGGGGCCACAGATACGCAGTATTTT. Translating gives CASSVEGATDTQYF.

The sample holds a few counts of this clonotype. The rearrangement links TRBV3-1 to TRBJ2-3, with D unresolved. Trimming shortened V by 3 bases and J by 6 bases, and 13 bases separated the two germline ends. This CDR3 contains 14 residues. Germline V CDR1 and CDR2: LGHDT, YNNKEL (reference sequence). Here the CDR3 DNA reads TGTGCCAGCAGCCACCTTGCAAGTGGGGATACGCAGTATTTT. Translating it yields CASSHLASGDTQYF.

This clonotype appeared a few times. The chain has TRBV6-1 and TRBJ1-4; D remains ambiguous. The CDR3 totals 13 residues. Germline V CDR1 and CDR2: MNHNS, SASEGT. V lost 9 bases and J 5 bases, leaving 13 bases between the germline ends. This CDR3 reads CASTHVRNEKLFF. The CDR3 DNA sequence: TGTGCCAGTACCCACGTTAGAAATGAAAAACTGTTTTTT.

This clonotype came up many times. The rearrangement links TRBV5-1 to TRBJ2-1, with a weak D call TRBD2 (5 bases). CDR3 length: 14 amino acids. V lost 0 bases and J lost 6, with 10 bases in between. Germline V lookup: CDR1 SGHRS, CDR2 YFSETQ. The CDR3 sequence: CASSLDPGFNEQFF. In DNA, the CDR3 is TGCGCCAGCAGCTTGGATCCGGGGTTCAATGAGCAGTTCTTC.

In its sample, this clonotype was seen many times. The J gene is TRBJ1-1, the V gene TRBV20-1; D perhaps matches TRBD1 (5 bases). Germline V lookup: CDR1 DFQATT, CDR2 SNEGSKA (reference sequence). The ends were cut back, 3 bases at V and 1 base at J, with 12 bases in the middle. This CDR3 spans 14 amino acids. The CDR3 protein is CSASFDQGNTEAFF. DNA for the CDR3: TGCAGTGCTAGTTTTGACCAGGGGAACACTGAAGCTTTCTTT.

This clonotype has a handful of counts. The chain recombines TRBV5-1 with TRBJ2-3, with unresolved D. This CDR3 is 14 amino acids long. Germline V gives CDR1 SGHRS, CDR2 YFSETQ. Between the trimmed V and J ends, which lost 1 base and 0 bases, there was a span of 6 bases. Written as DNA, the CDR3 is TGCGCCAGCAGCTTGAGTCTAAGCACAGATACGCAGTATTTT. Its protein is CASSLSLSTDTQYF.